The T cell receptor (beta chain) described here comes from a study of blood T cell repertoires in COVID-19. As for the study in general: PBMCs, B-cell-depleted T cells, or T cells were the source of the cDNA or gDNA that made up the material.

V was trimmed by 8 bases and J by 2 bases, leaving 10 bases between them. Per germline, CDR1 ENHRY and CDR2 SYGVKD. This CDR3 has 12 residues. This table comes from immunoSEQ multiplex PCR, and its TCRdb copy is limited to in-frame clones, with some not included. The sample has 150,000 to 200,000 clones, roughly 90% seen once. Sequencing used peripheral blood. J is TRBJ2-7 and V is TRBV10-3, with a weak D call TRBD2 (5 bases). This receptor was identified in a man aged 45-65 years with acute or convalescent COVID-19. CDR3 region: CAIRGNPYEQYF. The DNA for the CDR3 is TGTGCCATCCGGGGAAACCCCTACGAGCAGTACTTC.